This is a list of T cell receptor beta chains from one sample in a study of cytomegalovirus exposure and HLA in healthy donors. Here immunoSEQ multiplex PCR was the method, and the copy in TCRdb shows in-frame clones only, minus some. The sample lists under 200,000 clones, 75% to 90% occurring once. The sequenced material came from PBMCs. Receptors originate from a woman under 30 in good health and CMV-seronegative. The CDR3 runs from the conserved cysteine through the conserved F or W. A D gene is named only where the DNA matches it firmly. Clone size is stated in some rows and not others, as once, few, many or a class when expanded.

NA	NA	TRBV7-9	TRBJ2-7	CASSLEDSKQYF	TGTGCCAGCAGCTTAGAGGACAGCAAGCAGTACTTC
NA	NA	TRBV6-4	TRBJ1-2	CASSPEGRYRSGYTF	TGTGCCAGCAGTCCGGAGGGACGGTATCGTAGTGGCTACACCTTC
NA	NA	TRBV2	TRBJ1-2	CASSEKTPRSYGYTF	TGTGCCAGCAGTGAAAAGACTCCCCGGTCCTATGGCTACACCTTC
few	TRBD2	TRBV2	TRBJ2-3	CASRGLAGPTDTQYF	TGTGCCAGCAGGGGACTAGCGGGCCCCACAGATACGCAGTATTTT
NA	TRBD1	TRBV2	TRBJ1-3	CASSDPHIGQGWNTIYF	TGTGCCAGCAGTGATCCCCATATCGGACAGGGATGGAACACCATATATTTT
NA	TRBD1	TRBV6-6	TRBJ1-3	CASSSGQGSGNTIYF	TGTGCCAGCAGCTCCGGACAGGGCTCTGGAAACACCATATATTTT
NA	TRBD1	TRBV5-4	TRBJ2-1	CASSVGTANEQFF	TGTGCCAGCAGCGTAGGGACAGCCAATGAGCAGTTCTTC
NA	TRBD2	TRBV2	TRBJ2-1	CASIFRSSGRNEQFF	TGTGCCAGCATTTTTCGGTCTAGCGGGAGGAATGAGCAGTTCTTC
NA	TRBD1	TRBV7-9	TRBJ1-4	CASSLGQVNEKLFF	TGTGCCAGCAGCTTGGGACAGGTGAATGAAAAACTGTTTTTT
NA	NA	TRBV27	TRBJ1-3	CASSQGPAGNTIYF	TGTGCCAGCAGTCAGGGCCCCGCTGGAAACACCATATATTTT
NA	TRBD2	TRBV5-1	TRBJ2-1	CASSFAGVNEQFF	TGCGCCAGCAGCTTTGCGGGGGTCAATGAGCAGTTCTTC
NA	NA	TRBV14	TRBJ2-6	CASSSPSGANILTF	TGTGCCAGCAGCTCACCCTCTGGGGCCAACATCCTGACTTTC
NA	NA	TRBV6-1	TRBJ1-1	CASSESRGGTEAFF	TGTGCCAGCAGTGAATCCCGGGGAGGCACTGAAGCTTTCTTT
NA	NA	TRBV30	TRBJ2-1	CAWSVGGSQFF	TGTGCCTGGAGTGTAGGGGGTTCGCAGTTCTTC
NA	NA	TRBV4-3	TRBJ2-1	CASSQGVEEDEQFF	TGCGCCAGCAGCCAAGGCGTGGAAGAGGATGAGCAGTTCTTC
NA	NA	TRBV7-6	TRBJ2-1	CASSLGGILRNEQFF	TGTGCCAGCAGCTTAGGAGGGATTCTGAGGAATGAGCAGTTCTTC
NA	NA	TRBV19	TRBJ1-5	CASTPTIDRSQPQHF	TGTGCCAGTACCCCTACCATAGACAGGTCGCAGCCCCAGCATTTT
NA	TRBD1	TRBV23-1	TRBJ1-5	CASFDRGLVVLQPQHF	TGCGCCAGCTTCGACAGGGGTTTAGTGGTCCTACAGCCCCAGCATTTT
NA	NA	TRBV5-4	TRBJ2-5	CASSPRQGETQYF	TGTGCCAGCAGCCCGAGGCAGGGAGAGACCCAGTACTTC
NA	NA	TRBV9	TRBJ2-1	CASSVGWSGTTEQFF	TGTGCCAGCAGCGTAGGTTGGTCGGGGACAACTGAGCAGTTCTTC
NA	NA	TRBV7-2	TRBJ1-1	CASSFRTENTEAFF	TGTGCCAGCAGCTTTCGGACAGAGAACACTGAAGCTTTCTTT
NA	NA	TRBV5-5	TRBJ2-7	CASTLGDTYYEQYF	TGTGCCAGCACCCTTGGTGACACCTACTACGAGCAGTACTTC